The next 29 T cell receptor beta chains were all read from a single sample in a study of T cells in women clearing cervical HPV infection. Repertoires were generated with immunoSEQ multiplex PCR, while TCRdb's copy carries only in-frame clones and drops some. The table for this sample gives about 23,000 clones. The sample consisted of blood buffy coat. The origin of the receptors is a woman aged 18-69 years with a cervical HPV16 infection that either progressed to CIN3+ or cleared (not recorded which).

Regarding this clone: Read data end 3 residues before the CDR3 end; the end is taken from the germline J gene. The gene calls are TRBV30 and TRBJ1-5, with 7 bases matching TRBD1. Germline V gives CDR1 GTSNPN, CDR2 SVGIG (reference sequence). Trimming removed 0 bases from V and 0 bases from J; junction bases left unmatched: 5. The CDR3 extends over 16 amino acids. Incomplete CDR3 DNA: TGTGCCTGGAGTGTTGGGACAGCGAGTAGCAATCAGCCC. It translates to CAWSVGTASSNQP. The whole CDR3 sequence reads CAWSVGTASSNQPQHF.

Concerning this clone itself: The read finishes 3 residues shy of the CDR3 end, and the germline J gene is used to complete it. The J gene is TRBJ1-6, the V gene TRBV5-5; weak D call: TRBD1 (5 bases). The CDR3 sequence is 13 residues long. V was cut by 5 bases and J by 10 bases, with 13 bases left in between. Germline values: CDR1 SGHKS, CDR2 YYEKEE (reference sequence). The sequenced part of the CDR3 DNA is TGTGCCAGCAGGCCTGGCGGGGCCTCACCC. Residues: CASRPGGASP. The full-length CDR3 reads as CASRPGGASPLHF.

The CDR3 spells CAIRRRLAETYEQYF. The covered CDR3 bases are TGTGCCATCAGGCGGAGACTAGCGGAGACCTACGAG. This chain joins TRBV10-3 and TRBJ2-7; 9 bases agree with TRBD2. With the read ending 3 residues before the CDR3 end, the germline J gene is used to fill in that end. CDR1 ENHRY and CDR2 SYGVKD come from the germline V gene. The CDR3 has 15 amino acids. With V trimmed by 6 bases and J by 2 bases, 8 bases remained unmatched.

On this clone itself: Coverage ceases 3 residues before the CDR3 finishes, and the germline J gene fills in the end. The rearrangement uses TRBV29-1 and TRBJ2-1, with D tentatively TRBD2 (6 bases). Trimming took off 6 bases at V and 4 bases at J, with 19 bases between the two ends. Looked up from germline, CDR1 is SQVTM and CDR2 is ANQGSEA. The CDR3 extends over 15 amino acids. The CDR3 reads CSVFYSGLPYNEQFF. The sequenced CDR3 bases are TGCAGCGTCTTTTATAGCGGCCTTCCATACAATGAG.

CDR3 in amino acids: CASSLGTEVTDTQYF. The DNA read from the CDR3 is TGTGCCAGCTCACTAGGGACAGAAGTAACAGATACG. The chain uses TRBV18 and TRBJ2-3, with TRBD1 identical over 7 bases. The read finishes 3 residues shy of the CDR3 end, and the germline J gene is used to complete it. There are 15 residues in the CDR3. The V and J ends lost 4 bases and 3 bases, in that order; junction bases with no gene match: 7. Germline lookup yields CDR1 KGHSH and CDR2 LQKENI.

Details on this clone: The read falls 3 residues short of the CDR3 end, and the missing part is taken from the germline J gene. This chain joins TRBV6-9 and TRBJ2-7; TRBD1 agrees at 7 bases. Germline V gives CDR1 MNHGY, CDR2 SVAAGI. The trim removed 7 bases at V and 4 bases at J, leaving 10 bases unmatched. CDR3 size: 14 residues. The CDR3 here is CASINRQGQYEQYF. CDR3 DNA (partial): TGTGCCAGCATCAACCGACAGGGCCAATACGAG.

A note on this clone: The read terminates 3 residues ahead of where the CDR3 ends, so the germline J gene completes it. The chain carries TRBV7-9 and TRBJ1-2; no definite D call. Between the trimmed V and J ends, which lost 2 bases and 2 bases, there was a span of 6 bases. The length of the CDR3 is 13 residues. Germline loops: CDR1 SEHNR, CDR2 FQNEAQ (reference sequence). The sequenced CDR3 bases are TGTGCCAGCAGCTTACAACAGAACTATGGC. It yields the protein CASSLQQNYG. The whole CDR3 region reads CASSLQQNYGYTF.

Details on this clone: Coverage ceases 3 residues before the CDR3 finishes, and the germline J gene fills in the end. V and J are TRBV19 and TRBJ2-3, with TRBD1 as a possible D gene (6 bases). CDR3 length equals 15 residues. Germline V gives CDR1 LNHDA, CDR2 SQIVND (reference sequence). Here the CDR3 reads CASKVGTHSNQPQYF. The covered CDR3 bases are TGTGCCAGTAAGGTCGGGACACATAGCAATCAGCCG.

As regards this clone: The observed sequence ends 3 residues before the CDR3 terminus, with the missing tail filled in from the germline J gene. The chain recombines TRBV7-9 with TRBJ2-3; tentatively, D is TRBD2 (5 bases). V gave up 3 bases and J gave up 0 bases, with 10 bases separating them. The germline CDR1 and CDR2 sequences are SEHNR and FQNEAQ (reference sequence). CDR3 length: 15 amino acids. CDR3 protein: CASSFGDGSTDTQYF. CDR3 DNA (partial): TGTGCCAGCAGCTTCGGGGATGGTAGCACAGATACG.

A word on this clone: The CDR3 extends 3 residues past the end of the read, so its final part is completed from the germline J gene. The chain employs TRBV20-1 and TRBJ1-5, with D maybe TRBD1 (5 bases). CDR3 length equals 14 residues. V lost 2 bases, J lost 4 bases, and 12 bases lay in between. Germline V CDR1 and CDR2: DFQATT, SNEGSKA (reference sequence). The covered CDR3 bases are TGCAGTGCTAGATGGGGAGGGGCAAATCAGCCC. Encoded protein: CSARWGGANQP. The complete CDR3 protein is CSARWGGANQPQHF.

Points on this clone: The CDR3 end lies 3 residues beyond the end of the read and is filled in from the germline J gene. V is TRBV11-1 and J is TRBJ2-7; 7 bases agree with TRBD2. The CDR3 runs to 14 residues. J gave up 1 base and V 4 bases, and 4 bases lay outside the gene matches. Germline-derived CDR1 and CDR2 are SGHAT and FQDESV (reference sequence). The CDR3 bases that were read are TGTGCCAGCAGCTCATCTAGCGGATCCTACGAG. This codes for CASSSSSGSYE. The entire CDR3 sequence reads CASSSSSGSYEQYF.

Details on this clone: The CDR3 end falls 3 residues outside the read, so it is completed with the germline J gene. The V and J genes are TRBV6-1 and TRBJ2-3, with TRBD2 matching 9 bases. Per germline, CDR1 MNHNS and CDR2 SASEGT. The length of the CDR3 is 16 residues. Trimming cost V 3 bases and J 0 bases; bases outside gene matches: 4. CDR3 bases read: TGTGCCAGCAGTGAGGAGGCGGGAGGGAGCACAGATACG. As protein: CASSEEAGGSTDT. The entire CDR3 sequence reads CASSEEAGGSTDTQYF.

Remarks on this clone: The read ends 3 residues early relative to the CDR3; the germline J gene fills the gap. The gene calls are TRBV4-2 and TRBJ2-7; the match to TRBD2 covers 10 bases. The germline gives CDR1 LGHNA, CDR2 YNFKEQ. This CDR3 contains 16 residues. With 1 base clipped from V and 6 bases from J, the junction kept 9 bases outside the gene matches. The CDR3 here is CASSQVEELAGREQYF. The sequenced CDR3 bases are TGTGCCAGCAGCCAAGTTGAGGAACTAGCGGGACGCGAG.

Turning to this clone: The missing CDR3 end, 3 residues past where the read stops, is filled in from the germline J gene. The V gene is TRBV18, the J gene TRBJ1-2, with 9 bases identical to TRBD1. The CDR3 is made up of 15 amino acids. CDR1 and CDR2 (germline): KGHSH, LQKENI. CDR3 amino acids: CASSPVGTGNTGYTF. CDR3 bases read: TGTGCCAGCTCACCAGTCGGGACAGGGAATACGGGC.

With regard to this clone: The CDR3 is cut off 3 residues early in the read; its end comes from the germline J gene. This chain links TRBV2 with TRBJ2-1; D ambiguous. The V and J ends lost 4 bases and 4 bases respectively, with 23 bases between them. The CDR3 runs to 18 residues. Per germline, CDR1 SNHLY and CDR2 FYNNEI. CDR3 DNA, as far as it was read: TGTGCCAGCAGTGTGGTGGCACAAAATGATCAAAAATACAATGAG. It codes for CASSVVAQNDQKYNE. The whole CDR3 protein reads CASSVVAQNDQKYNEQFF.

Concerning this clone: The CDR3 is cut off 3 residues early in the read; its end comes from the germline J gene. This sequence joins TRBV7-2 and TRBJ2-2; no definite D call. The CDR3 sequence is 14 residues long. V was shortened by 5 bases and J by 4 bases, with 11 bases between the two germline ends. The germline gives CDR1 SGHTA, CDR2 FQGNSA. CDR3: CASSTYQITGELFF. The covered CDR3 bases are TGTGCCAGCAGCACGTATCAGATCACCGGGGAG.

About this clone: The read terminates 3 residues ahead of where the CDR3 ends, so the germline J gene completes it. This sequence joins TRBV19 and TRBJ1-1, with D hard to call. The CDR3 spans 11 residues. Trimming stripped 7 bases from V and 1 base from J, with 4 bases between. From germline, CDR1 is LNHDA and CDR2 SQIVND (reference sequence). Partial CDR3 DNA: TGTGCCAGTAAGGCGAACACTGAA. The encoded protein is CASKANTE. The entire CDR3 protein reads CASKANTEAFF.

On this clone itself: At one boundary the junction diverges from the germline segment, which might be a read error. The read stops 3 residues short of the end of the CDR3; the missing end is completed from the germline J gene. Other DNA sequences in the same sample also yield this CDR3. V and J are TRBV5-1 and TRBJ1-3, with 7 bases that match TRBD1. Germline V lookup: CDR1 SGHRS, CDR2 YFSETQ. The length of the CDR3 is 14 residues. Incomplete CDR3 DNA: TGCGCCAGCAGCCGGTCAGGGGGTGGAAACACA. Its translation: CASSRSGGGNT. The full CDR3 protein is CASSRSGGGNTIYF.

With respect to this clone: The missing CDR3 end, 3 residues past where the read stops, is filled in from the germline J gene. The V gene is TRBV11-3, the J gene TRBJ1-1, with D hard to call. The CDR3 loop spans 15 amino acids. The germline V gene encodes CDR1 SGHNT and CDR2 YENEEA. V was shortened by 1 base and J by 0 bases, with 9 bases between the two germline ends. The chain's CDR3 is CASSLAAGMNTEAFF. Incomplete CDR3 DNA: TGTGCCAGCAGCTTAGCGGCAGGAATGAACACTGAA.

Turning to this clone: The observed sequence ends 3 residues before the CDR3 terminus, with the missing tail filled in from the germline J gene. The rearrangement uses TRBV3-1 (or the pseudogene TRBV3-2) and TRBJ2-5, with D possibly matching TRBD1 (7 bases). The CDR3 has 15 residues. The V gene's germline CDR1 is LGHDT and CDR2 YNNKEL (reference sequence). V was cut by 1 base and J by 5 bases, with 14 bases left in between. CDR3 bases read: TGTGCCAGCAGCCAAGCCTTGACAGGGAGGGAGACC. Amino acids: CASSQALTGRET. The whole CDR3 is CASSQALTGRETQYF.

With regard to this clone: The read terminates 3 residues ahead of where the CDR3 ends, so the germline J gene completes it. The chain combines TRBV5-4 with TRBJ2-7; D may be TRBD1 (6 bases). The CDR3 spans 15 residues. Trimming pared 4 bases from V and 0 bases from J, leaving 14 bases between. Germline V gene data show CDR1 as SGHNT and CDR2 as YYREEE (reference sequence). The DNA read from the CDR3 is TGTGCCAGCAGCCACTTGGGGGCGAGCTCCTACGAG. Translation: CASSHLGASSYE. The full CDR3 is CASSHLGASSYEQYF.

Remarks on this clone: From the germline J gene comes the end of the CDR3, since the read stops 3 residues before it. The chain combines TRBV10-2 with TRBJ2-3; 7 bases are shared with TRBD2. The CDR3 covers 13 residues. V gave up 6 bases and J gave up 1 base; unmatched junction bases: 1. The germline gives CDR1 WSHSY, CDR2 SAAADI. The CDR3 sequence is CASRTSGTDTQYF. CDR3 DNA, as far as it was read: TGCGCCAGCAGAACTAGCGGCACAGATACG.

Note on this clone: The read gets to within 3 residues of the CDR3 end, and the germline J gene fills in the rest. The chain uses TRBV20-1 and TRBJ2-5; TRBD2 might be the D (7 bases). Trimming took off 4 bases at V and 4 bases at J, with 16 bases between the two ends. The germline V gene has CDR1 DFQATT and CDR2 SNEGSKA (reference sequence). The CDR3 has 14 residues. The CDR3 DNA, read in part, is TGCAGTGCTACTGAATCGGGGGGCCCAGAGACC. It yields the protein CSATESGGPET. The CDR3 in its entirety is CSATESGGPETQYF.

Comments on this clone: Read data end 3 residues before the CDR3 end; the end is taken from the germline J gene. The chain carries TRBV14 and TRBJ2-7, with a tentative D call TRBD1 (6 bases). The V and J ends lost 5 bases and 3 bases respectively, with 17 bases between them. The CDR3 totals 15 residues. Germline loops: CDR1 SGHDN, CDR2 FVKESK. CDR3 DNA, as far as it was read: TGTGCCAGCAGCTACCGACAGGCACCCCTCTACGAG. Its protein product is CASSYRQAPLYE. The whole CDR3 region reads CASSYRQAPLYEQYF.

Note on this clone: The read stops 3 residues short of the end of the CDR3; the missing end is completed from the germline J gene. The V gene is TRBV19, the J gene TRBJ2-5; 7 nucleotides match TRBD2. The CDR3 sequence is 15 residues long. V gave up 7 bases and J gave up 2 bases; unmatched junction bases: 10. Per germline, CDR1 LNHDA and CDR2 SQIVND (reference sequence). The covered CDR3 bases are TGTGCCAGTACCTGGGCTAGCGGTACTCAAGAGACC. As protein: CASTWASGTQET. The whole CDR3 sequence is CASTWASGTQETQYF.

Notes on this clone: The read comes to an end 3 residues before the CDR3 does, leaving the germline J gene to fill in the end. The chain recombines TRBV18 with TRBJ2-7, with unresolved D. Trimming cost V 3 bases and J 1 base, with 13 bases left between them. The V gene's germline CDR1 is KGHSH and CDR2 LQKENI. The CDR3 has 15 amino acids. The CDR3 bases that were read are TGTGCCAGCTCACCTTCCCAGGATTTATCCTACGAG. Translated: CASSPSQDLSYE. The whole CDR3 sequence reads CASSPSQDLSYEQYF.

With regard to this clone: The DNA ends 3 residues before the CDR3 does, and the rest of the CDR3 is filled in from the germline J gene. This rearrangement joins TRBV20-1 to TRBJ2-1, with 7 bases aligning to TRBD2. V lost 3 bases to trimming and J lost 1 base; unmatched junction nucleotides: 6. Germline V CDR1 and CDR2: DFQATT, SNEGSKA (reference sequence). This CDR3 is 15 amino acids long. The sequenced part of the CDR3 DNA is TGCAGTGCTAGGGAAGCGGGGCCTTCCTACAATGAG. Translation gives CSAREAGPSYNE. The full CDR3 sequence reads CSAREAGPSYNEQFF.

On this clone itself: The read gets to within 3 residues of the CDR3 end, and the germline J gene fills in the rest. J is TRBJ2-3 and V is TRBV7-2, with TRBD2 matching 7 bases. The germline V gene has CDR1 SGHTA and CDR2 FQGNSA. J gave up 4 bases and V 3 bases, and 4 bases lay outside the gene matches. This CDR3 comprises 14 residues. The CDR3 DNA, read in part, is TGTGCCAGCAGCTTGGCGGGAGCTTCAGATACG. As protein: CASSLAGASDT. The whole CDR3 protein is CASSLAGASDTQYF.

With regard to this clone: The read terminates 3 residues ahead of where the CDR3 ends, so the germline J gene completes it. This chain joins TRBV19 and TRBJ2-3; a weak D match, TRBD1 (5 bases). The V end was cut by 4 bases, the J end by 0 bases, with 8 bases between. CDR1 is LNHDA and CDR2 is SQIVND in the germline V gene (reference sequence). The CDR3 sequence is 14 residues long. CDR3 DNA (partial): TGTGCCAGTAGTAGTCAGGGTAGCACAGATACG. This gives the protein CASSSQGSTDT. The full CDR3 protein is CASSSQGSTDTQYF.